This T cell receptor (beta chain) is drawn from a study of tumor and adjacent non-tumor tissue in lung cancer. Background on the study: Patients comprised about eleven adenocarcinoma, a couple of squamous cell carcinoma and 1 small cell lung cancer.

Note on this clonotype: Its specificity is unknown. This likely comes from a read error, as the CDR3 has no conserved phenylalanine or tryptophan at its end.

Germline lookup yields CDR1 LGHNA and CDR2 YSLEER. This CDR3 has 12 amino acids. Findings of the study overall: Tumor repertoires had a smaller top 100 clone share than normal lung.

No cell sorting was done before RNA was extracted from the tissue. Between August and November 2014, newly diagnosed, chemotherapy-naive lung cancer patients underwent thoracic surgery in China. The library came from three nested PCR rounds adapted from ARM-PCR protocols. TCRdb processed the multiplex PCR reads anew with MiXCR; each CDR3 protein has one entry. Of roughly 120,000 distinct CDR3 sequences in the sample, about 87% were seen once. Sequencing was performed on lung tumor tissue. This clonotype was sampled from a man aged 70-80 years with non-small cell lung cancer. The genes are TRBV4-3 and TRBJ2-3; no reliable D call. CDR3 sequence (DNA): TGCGCCAGCAGCTCTCGAACAGATGCGCAGTATCTT. Its protein is CASSSRTDAQYL.